This note documents a single T cell receptor beta chain sequence. Its specificity is not known. As the sequencing template, cDNA was produced by extracting RNA and reverse transcribing it. Only in-frame clones appear in the TCRdb table, and some are missing; sequencing was by immunoSEQ multiplex PCR. The sample contains 90,000 to 150,000 clones, 50% to 55% of which appear only once. These data originate in a study of CD8+ T cells in alopecia areata. Points from the study as a whole: Resident alphabeta T cells of normal skin are also sequenced in scalp samples. Expanded CD8+ clones among the top 100, and scalp clonality, were significantly decreased by tofacitinib.

Between the trimmed V and J ends, which lost 4 bases and 4 bases, there was a span of 13 bases. The CDR3 consists of 14 residues. Germline assignment: CDR1 SGHAT and CDR2 FQNNGV. Treatment meaning: oral pan-JAK inhibitor, 5-10 mg twice daily. CD4+ and CD8+ T cells were sorted from PBMCs stained for CD3, CD4 and CD8. Sample: CD4+ T cells sorted from blood, taken at week 4, from a patient treated with tofacitinib. This clonotype originated in a human donor with alopecia areata. The genes are TRBV11-2 and TRBJ1-1, with D maybe TRBD1 (5 bases). CDR3 region: CASSSQGGGTEAFF. The CDR3 DNA reads as TGTGCCAGCAGCTCGCAGGGAGGAGGCACTGAAGCTTTCTTT.